These T cell receptor beta chains were read from a single sample in a study of T-cell reconstitution after alpha-beta-depleted transplantation in children. TCRdb reanalysed the PCR reads using MiXCR and keeps one entry per CDR3 protein. The sample includes around 190,000 distinct CDR3 sequences, approximately 6.3% seen only once; the top ten take less than 7%. This specimen was PBMCs, taken before TCRalphabeta/CD19-depleted stem cell transplant. These receptors were collected from a boy aged 2 to 10 with acute lymphoblastic leukemia, due to receive a stem cell transplant. Both conserved end residues are part of each CDR3. Each record gives: J gene, D gene, V gene, clone size, CDR3 DNA, CDR3 protein. The D gene is left open where the match is weak. The size entry is marked missing in some rows and otherwise reads once, few, many or a size class.

>TRBJ2-3|.|TRBV12-3/TRBV12-4|.
TGTGCCAGCAGTTTCGGAGCGGACAGCACAGATACGCAGTATTTT
CASSFGADSTDTQYF
>TRBJ2-3|.|TRBV30|.
TGTGCCTGGAGTAGGGGGGACACAGATACGCAGTATTTT
CAWSRGDTDTQYF
>TRBJ2-1|.|TRBV3-1|.
TGTGCCAGCAGCCAAGCCCCGCGGGGCCGACATGAGCAGTTCTTC
CASSQAPRGRHEQFF
>TRBJ1-2|.|TRBV11-2|many
TGTGCCAGCAGCCCGGGGGGGTGGTATGGCTACACCTTC
CASSPGGWYGYTF
>TRBJ2-3|.|TRBV7-9|.
TGTGCCAGCAACCCAACCCAGGGGATCACAGATACGCAGTATTTT
CASNPTQGITDTQYF
>TRBJ2-2|.|TRBV10-2|many
TGCGCCAGCAGTGAGGGCTCGACAGGTCTGGGTGGCGGGGAGCTGTTTTTT
CASSEGSTGLGGGELFF
>TRBJ2-6|TRBD2|TRBV6-2/TRBV6-3|.
TGTGCCAGCAGTAGCCTACGGCTAGCGGGATTCGCCGGGGCCAACGTCCTGACTTTC
CASSSLRLAGFAGANVLTF
>TRBJ2-7|.|TRBV11-2|many
TGTGCCAGCAGCTTCTGGAGTGGGGGCTACGAGCAGTACTTC
CASSFWSGGYEQYF
>TRBJ2-7|.|TRBV10-3|many
TGTGCCATCAGTGAGGTTAGCGGACTCTCCTACGAGCAGTACTTC
CAISEVSGLSYEQYF
>TRBJ1-5|TRBD1|TRBV6-4|many
TGTGCCAGCAGTGAAGACAGGGCTCAGCCCCAGCATTTT
CASSEDRAQPQHF
>TRBJ2-3|.|TRBV18|many
TGTGCCAGCTCACAGGAAGGGTCCAATGGAATACATACGCAGTATTTT
CASSQEGSNGIHTQYF